Here is one TCR beta chain with its context. No antigen is known for it. This same CDR3 is encoded by further DNA sequences in the sample. The donor cohort consisted entirely of Caucasian adults residing in Nashville, Tennessee. This entry belongs to a study of shared clonotypes between healthy human individuals. General study findings and limits: A handful of donors shared about 5% of their naive CD4 clonotypes. Larger estimated richness was generally seen in naive subsets than in memory subsets.

Here immunoSEQ multiplex PCR was the method, and the copy in TCRdb shows in-frame clones only, minus some. The table has millions of clones, 95% seen once. The TCR comes from a man younger than 35 in good health. Sequenced sample: naive CD4+ T cells sorted from blood. Subset described: CD45RA+ positively selected.

The CDR3: CASSPGQPYEQYF. In DNA form, the CDR3 reads TGTGCCAGCAGTCCGGGACAGCCCTACGAGCAGTACTTC. The chain carries TRBV2 and TRBJ2-7, with 7 bases lining up with TRBD1. Per the germline V gene, CDR1 is SNHLY and CDR2 is FYNNEI. The CDR3 spans 13 residues. J was trimmed by 2 bases and V by 5 bases; bases with no gene match: 3.